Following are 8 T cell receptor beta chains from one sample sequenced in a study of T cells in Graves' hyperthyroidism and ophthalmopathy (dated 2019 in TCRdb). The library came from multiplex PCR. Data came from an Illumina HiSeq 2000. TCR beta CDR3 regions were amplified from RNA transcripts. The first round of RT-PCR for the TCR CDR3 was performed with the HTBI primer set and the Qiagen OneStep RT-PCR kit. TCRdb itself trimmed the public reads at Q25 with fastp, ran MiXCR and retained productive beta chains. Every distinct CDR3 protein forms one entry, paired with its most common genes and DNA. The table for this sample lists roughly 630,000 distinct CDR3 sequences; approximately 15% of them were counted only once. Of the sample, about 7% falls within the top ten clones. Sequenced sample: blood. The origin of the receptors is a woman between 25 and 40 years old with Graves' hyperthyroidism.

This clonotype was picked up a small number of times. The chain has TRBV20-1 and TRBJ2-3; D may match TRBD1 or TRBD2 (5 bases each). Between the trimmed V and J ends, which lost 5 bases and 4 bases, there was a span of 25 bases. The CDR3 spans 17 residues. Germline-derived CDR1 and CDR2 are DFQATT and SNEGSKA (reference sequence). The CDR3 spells CSAGKDKPGPPPDTQYF. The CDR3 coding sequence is TGCAGTGCTGGAAAAGATAAACCGGGGCCCCCCCCAGATACGCAGTATTTT.

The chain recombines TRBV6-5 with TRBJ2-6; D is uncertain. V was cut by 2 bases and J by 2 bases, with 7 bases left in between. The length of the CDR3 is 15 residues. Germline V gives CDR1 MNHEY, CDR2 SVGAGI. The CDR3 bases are TGTGCCAGCAGTTACATCACACCTGGGGCCAACGTCCTGACTTTC. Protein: CASSYITPGANVLTF.

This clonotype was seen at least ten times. The CDR3 nucleotides are TGTGCCAGCAGCGTGGGCCCGCTCTACTACGAGCAGTACTTC. Translated: CASSVGPLYYEQYF. The chain uses TRBV9 and TRBJ2-7; D uncertain. This CDR3 spans 14 amino acids. V was pared by 2 bases and J by 3 bases, with 12 bases between. CDR1 SGDLS and CDR2 YYNGEE come from the germline V gene.

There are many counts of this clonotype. The CDR3 sequence is CASSWSGSPSYEQYF. The CDR3 DNA reads as TGTGCCAGCAGTTGGAGCGGGAGCCCCTCCTACGAGCAGTACTTC. The chain uses TRBV27 and TRBJ2-7, with TRBD2 matching over 8 bases. The V gene end was trimmed by 4 bases and the J gene end by 0 bases; junction bases not matched to a gene: 5. CDR3 length: 15 residues. Germline V gene sequence: CDR1 MNHEY, CDR2 SMNVEV (reference sequence).

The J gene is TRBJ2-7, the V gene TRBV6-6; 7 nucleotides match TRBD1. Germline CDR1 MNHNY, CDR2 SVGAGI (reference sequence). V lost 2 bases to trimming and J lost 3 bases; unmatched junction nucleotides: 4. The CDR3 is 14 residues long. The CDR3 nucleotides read TGTGCCAGCAGTTACCGGGACAGTTTCTACGAGCAGTACTTC. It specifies CASSYRDSFYEQYF.

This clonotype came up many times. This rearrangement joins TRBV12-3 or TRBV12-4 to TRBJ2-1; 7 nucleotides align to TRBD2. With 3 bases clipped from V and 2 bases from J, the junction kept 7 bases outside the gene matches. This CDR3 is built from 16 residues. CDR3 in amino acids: CASSFGRELAYNEQFF. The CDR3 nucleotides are TGTGCCAGCAGTTTCGGGCGGGAGTTGGCCTACAATGAGCAGTTCTTC.

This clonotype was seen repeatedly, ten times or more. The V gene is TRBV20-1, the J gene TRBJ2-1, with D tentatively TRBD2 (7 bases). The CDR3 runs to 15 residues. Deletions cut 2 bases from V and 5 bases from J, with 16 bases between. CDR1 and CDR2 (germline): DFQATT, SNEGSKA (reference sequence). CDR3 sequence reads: CSARPPGGGHNEQFF. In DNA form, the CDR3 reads TGCAGTGCTAGACCGCCCGGCGGGGGCCACAATGAGCAGTTCTTC.

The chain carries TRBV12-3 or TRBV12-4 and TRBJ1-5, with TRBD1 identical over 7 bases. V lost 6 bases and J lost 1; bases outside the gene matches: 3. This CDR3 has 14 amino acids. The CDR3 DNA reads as TGTGCCAGCAGACAACAGGGGAGCAATCAGCCCCAGCATTTT. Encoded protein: CASRQQGSNQPQHF.